The following is a T cell receptor (beta chain) sequence with its context. Its antigen is currently unknown. Between the trimmed V and J ends, which lost 4 bases and 4 bases, there was a span of 14 bases. The CDR3 covers 15 residues. Germline loops: CDR1 SGHRS, CDR2 YFSETQ. The data are from a study of T cells in Graves' hyperthyroidism and ophthalmopathy. RNA transcripts served as the template for amplifying TCR beta CDR3 regions. First-round RT-PCR targeting the TCR CDR3 was performed with the HTBI primer set. A single record per CDR3 protein comes from TCRdb applying MiXCR to the multiplex PCR reads. Of more than 600,000 distinct CDR3 sequences in the sample, roughly 15% were seen once. Study observations and caveats: Most thyroid-expanded clonotypes above 0.001 were also found in blood. With a median lead of around 6.7 months before onset, the model predicted ophthalmopathy.

The clonotype was recovered from a man younger than 35 with Graves' hyperthyroidism. The chain joins TRBV5-1 to TRBJ2-2; D may correspond to TRBD1 or TRBD2 (5 bases each). Sequencing was performed on blood. CDR3 sequence reads: CASSVGHGTTGELFF. CDR3 DNA sequence: TGCGCCAGCAGCGTCGGACATGGGACCACCGGGGAGCTGTTTTTT.